A single sample is the source of the 17 T cell receptor beta chains below, sequenced in a study of T cell repertoires in aging, cancer and after chemotherapy (dated by TCRdb to between 2018 and 2020). TCR beta rearrangements were amplified from genomic DNA isolated from peripheral blood, not from sorted cells or RNA. The data were produced on an Illumina MiSeq. Multiplex touch-down PCR with a mixed TRB-A/B primer pool was used to amplify rearranged TRB sequences covering the V, D and J segments. The public reads were quality trimmed at Q25 with fastp and then assembled into clones with MiXCR by TCRdb, keeping productive beta chains. Rows are combined by CDR3 protein, so each entry shows the most common genes and DNA. Here the sample has over 2,500 distinct CDR3 sequences; approximately 35% occur a single time. Approximately 48% of the sample belongs to the ten largest clones. Sequenced: blood. The receptors here all came from a human donor in good health.

V usage is TRBV6-5 and J usage is TRBJ1-3; 9 nucleotides match TRBD1. CDR1 and CDR2 from the germline V gene are MNHEY and SVGAGI. The CDR3 loop spans 16 amino acids. V shed 4 bases, J shed 3 bases, and the junction held 7 bases outside the gene matches. CDR3 sequence: CASSLHTGGSGNTIYF. CDR3 DNA: TGTGCCAGCAGTTTACATACAGGGGGCAGTGGAAACACCATATATTTT.

The chain couples TRBV6-6 to TRBJ2-1; possible D gene TRBD2, 5 bases. This CDR3 is 13 amino acids long. The V gene's germline CDR1 is MNHNY and CDR2 SVGAGI (reference sequence). V was shortened by 2 bases and J by 5 bases, with 7 bases between the two germline ends. The CDR3 DNA is TGTGCCAGCAGTTACCTCGGGGACAATGAGCAGTTCTTC. It encodes CASSYLGDNEQFF.

The chain joins TRBV5-4 to TRBJ2-7; 9 nucleotides agree with TRBD1. The CDR3 totals 13 residues. Trimming took 4 bases from V and 2 from J; bases not matched to a gene: 1. Germline CDR1 SGHNT, CDR2 YYREEE (reference sequence). CDR3 sequence: CASSRQGAYEQYF. The CDR3 DNA reads TGTGCCAGCAGCAGACAGGGGGCCTACGAGCAGTACTTC.

This chain links TRBV5-4 with TRBJ2-3; 8 nucleotides agree with TRBD2. Germline CDR1 and CDR2: SGHNT and YYREEE (reference sequence). Trimming at V came to 1 base and at J to 1 base, leaving 2 bases not matched to a gene. This CDR3 has 15 amino acids. CDR3 sequence (DNA): TGTGCCAGCAGCTTGCCGGGAGGGGGCACAGATACGCAGTATTTT. Its protein product is CASSLPGGGTDTQYF. Full variable domain (missing parts from reference TRBV5-4 and TRBJ2-3): ETGVTQSPTHLIKTRGQQVTLRCSSQSGHNTVSWYQQALGQGPQFIFQYYREEENGRGNFPPRFSGLQFPNYSSELNVNALELDDSALYLCASSLPGGGTDTQYFGPGTRLTVL.

There are a few counts of this clonotype. The chain links TRBV7-9 to TRBJ2-7; a weak D match, TRBD2 (6 bases). Germline CDR1 reads SEHNR; CDR2 reads FQNEAQ (reference sequence). This CDR3 has 15 amino acids. V was shortened by 5 bases and J by 5 bases, with 19 bases between the two germline ends. The DNA for the CDR3 is TGTGCCAGCAGCCCGAAACAGGCCTCGGGAGACGAGCAGTACTTC. It translates to CASSPKQASGDEQYF.

The genes are TRBV5-5 and TRBJ2-7, with TRBD1 identical over 7 bases. J gave up 2 bases and V 6 bases, and 11 bases lay outside the gene matches. This CDR3 comprises 15 residues. The V gene's germline CDR1 is SGHKS and CDR2 YYEKEE (reference sequence). DNA for the CDR3: TGTGCCAGCACCTCCCCCCAGGGGGTCACCTACGAGCAGTACTTC. Encoded protein: CASTSPQGVTYEQYF.

This clonotype was seen a few times. The CDR3 coding sequence is TGTGCCAGCAGCTGGGGGGCAGGCACAGATACGCAGTATTTT. This codes for CASSWGAGTDTQYF. This rearrangement joins TRBV5-4 to TRBJ2-3; perhaps D is TRBD1 or TRBD2 (6 bases each). Germline V gene data show CDR1 as SGHNT and CDR2 as YYREEE (reference sequence). This CDR3 has 14 residues. Trimming pared 3 bases from V and 1 base from J, leaving 9 bases between.

Of note for this clonotype: At one end, the junction sequence differs from germline, possibly due to a read error. The chain employs TRBV5-5 and TRBJ2-2; TRBD1 matches 9 bases. Germline V CDR1 and CDR2: SGHKS, YYEKEE (reference sequence). The CDR3 covers 15 residues. CDR3 nucleotide sequence: TGCGCCAGCAGCTTGGGACAGGGTGTTTACGGGGAGCTGTTTTTT. It encodes CASSLGQGVYGELFF.

This clonotype was seen a handful of times. The chain links TRBV14 to TRBJ2-5; D remains unclear. Germline V lookup: CDR1 SGHDN, CDR2 FVKESK. This CDR3 is 15 amino acids long. V lost 1 base and J 1 base, leaving 10 bases between the germline ends. The CDR3 protein is CASSQVVGIQETQYF. CDR3 nucleotide sequence: TGTGCCAGCAGCCAAGTGGTAGGGATCCAAGAGACCCAGTACTTC.

The chain has TRBV20-1 and TRBJ2-3, with TRBD2 identical over 13 bases. V gave up 0 bases and J gave up 5 bases; unmatched junction bases: 8. Germline values: CDR1 DFQATT, CDR2 SNEGSKA (reference sequence). This CDR3 is 17 amino acids long. The CDR3 nucleotides are TGCAGTGCTAGAGATTGGACTAGCGGGGGAGACGAAGATACGCAGTATTTT. Translated: CSARDWTSGGDEDTQYF.

Only a few counts were recorded for this clonotype. The genes are TRBV6-1 and TRBJ2-2; no clear D gene. The germline gives CDR1 MNHNS, CDR2 SASEGT. V lost 5 bases to trimming and J lost 2 bases, with 12 bases between them. This CDR3 contains 15 residues. CDR3 sequence reads: CASSPQLSNTGELFF. In DNA, the CDR3 is TGTGCCAGCAGTCCCCAGTTGTCTAACACCGGGGAGCTGTTTTTT.

J is TRBJ2-1 and V is TRBV24-1; D may be TRBD2 (7 bases). The CDR3 covers 15 residues. With 3 bases removed from V and 5 bases from J, the gap between germline ends came to 13 bases. The V gene's germline CDR1 is KGHDR and CDR2 SFDVKD. The CDR3 protein is CATSDPRGGNNEQFF. The CDR3 region has the DNA TGTGCCACCAGTGATCCGAGGGGGGGAAACAATGAGCAGTTCTTC.

The chain couples TRBV6-5 to TRBJ1-6; no clear D. This CDR3 has 13 amino acids. Looked up from germline, CDR1 is MNHEY and CDR2 is SVGAGI. V lost 5 bases to trimming and J lost 7 bases, with 9 bases between them. The CDR3 DNA is TGTGCCAGCAGTGAAACAGTCAATTCACCCCTCCACTTT. It specifies CASSETVNSPLHF.

The J gene is TRBJ2-2, the V gene TRBV6-5; D unclear. The V gene's germline CDR1 is MNHEY and CDR2 SVGAGI. The ends were cut back, 2 bases at V and 6 bases at J, with 4 bases in the middle. This CDR3 comprises 12 residues. CDR3 nucleotide sequence: TGTGCCAGCAGTTACCGGGCCGGGGAGCTGTTTTTT. It codes for CASSYRAGELFF.

The rearrangement links TRBV5-6 to TRBJ1-2; D not resolved. Trimming cost V 4 bases and J 8 bases, with 12 bases left between them. The CDR3 runs to 12 residues. CDR1 SGHDT and CDR2 YYEEEE come from the germline V gene. The CDR3 coding sequence is TGTGCCAGCAGCCCCCGGCCAGGAGGCTACACCTTC. This sequence encodes CASSPRPGGYTF.

The sample holds a few counts of this clonotype. This sequence joins TRBV19 and TRBJ2-7; D is undetermined. The CDR3 covers 12 residues. CDR1 and CDR2 from the germline V gene are LNHDA and SQIVND (reference sequence). Trimming pared 8 bases from V and 6 bases from J, leaving 14 bases between. The CDR3 spells CASCPEGGEQYF. CDR3 bases: TGTGCCAGTTGCCCCGAAGGTGGCGAGCAGTACTTC.

The rearrangement links TRBV7-9 to TRBJ2-7; 14 nucleotides line up with TRBD2. CDR3 length equals 15 residues. CDR1 is SEHNR and CDR2 is FQNEAQ in the germline V gene (reference sequence). Trimming took 6 bases from V and 5 from J; bases not matched to a gene: 6. CDR3 nucleotides: TGTGCCAGCAGAGCGACTAGCGGGGGGGCAAACGAGCAGTACTTC. This translates into CASRATSGGANEQYF.